This TCR beta chain was sequenced in a study of T cell responses to AZD1222 COVID-19 vaccine. Germline CDR1 LNHNV, CDR2 YYDKDF (reference sequence). V lost 4 bases to trimming and J lost 5 bases, with 17 bases between them. The CDR3 consists of 16 residues. The protocol was immunoSEQ multiplex PCR, while the TCRdb copy is restricted to in-frame clones and leaves out a portion. The sample has roughly 150,000 clones; roughly 82% are singletons. Study findings and constraints: Seropositive status at baseline applied to only six AZD1222 recipients. The donor group comprised mostly white British people and more females; the analysis possibly underestimated clonal diversity. Breadth and depth of Spike-specific TCRs rose after two AZD1222 doses.

Details on this clone: Antigen: not known.

The chain recombines TRBV15 with TRBJ1-4; no firm D call. This clonotype was obtained from an adult in good health. Sequenced material: peripheral blood, taken on day 0 of AZD1222 vaccination. CDR3 in amino acids: CATSIESPGSNEKLFF. The CDR3 bases are TGTGCCACCAGCATAGAGTCGCCGGGCTCCAATGAAAAACTGTTTTTT.